This passage covers 25 T cell receptor beta chains from one sample sequenced in a study of cytomegalovirus exposure and HLA in healthy donors. PCR involved 60 Vbeta and 13 Jbeta primers. The protocol was immunoSEQ multiplex PCR, while the TCRdb copy is restricted to in-frame clones and leaves out a portion. The sample features approximately 110,000 clones, with roughly 1% in its top ten. Specimen: PBMCs. Receptors originate from a man aged 18 to 35 in good health and CMV-seronegative.

The rearrangement uses TRBV7-9 and TRBJ2-7, with 9 bases aligning to TRBD2. Germline CDR1 and CDR2: SEHNR and FQNEAQ (reference sequence). CDR3 length: 15 amino acids. V trimming: 5 bases; J trimming: 4 bases; junction bases outside the gene matches: 9. The CDR3 reads CASSHPGTSPYEQYF. CDR3 in DNA: TGTGCCAGCAGCCACCCCGGGACTAGCCCATACGAGCAGTACTTC.

The rearrangement joins TRBV5-1 to TRBJ2-3; 7 positions match TRBD2. The V and J ends lost 0 bases and 4 bases, in that order; junction bases with no gene match: 8. The CDR3 consists of 16 residues. CDR1 and CDR2 from the germline V gene are SGHRS and YFSETQ. The CDR3 reads CASSLVPAGFPDTQYF. CDR3 DNA: TGCGCCAGCAGCTTGGTTCCAGCGGGGTTTCCAGATACGCAGTATTTT.

This chain joins TRBV5-1 and TRBJ2-3; TRBD1 matches 8 bases. The V segment lost 0 bases and the J segment 5 bases; nucleotides outside the gene matches: 8. Germline values: CDR1 SGHRS, CDR2 YFSETQ. The CDR3 has 16 residues. CDR3 DNA sequence: TGCGCCAGCAGCTTGGCCGTGACAGGGGTCGGAGATACGCAGTATTTT. This translates into CASSLAVTGVGDTQYF.

Details on this clone: The same CDR3 also results from other DNA sequences found in this sample. The chain has TRBV9 and TRBJ1-3; perhaps TRBD1 as D (5 bases). Trimming removed 0 bases from V and 1 base from J, with 8 bases in between. CDR1 SGDLS and CDR2 YYNGEE come from the germline V gene. CDR3 size: 15 residues. The CDR3 DNA reads as TGTGCCAGCAGCGTAGGCGGGGGTTCTGGAAACACCATATATTTT. Translated: CASSVGGGSGNTIYF.

The rearrangement uses TRBV7-9 and TRBJ1-5, with 8 bases identical to TRBD1. This CDR3 has 15 amino acids. V lost 5 bases to trimming and J lost 1 base; unmatched junction nucleotides: 4. Germline V gene lookup returns CDR1 SEHNR and CDR2 FQNEAQ (reference sequence). The CDR3 region is CASSTQGESNQPQHF. For the CDR3, the DNA is TGTGCCAGCAGCACACAGGGGGAGAGCAATCAGCCCCAGCATTTT.

The chain links TRBV7-9 to TRBJ2-7; possible D gene TRBD2, 5 bases. The CDR3 runs 13 residues. V was clipped by 2 bases and J by 6 bases, with 11 bases between them. CDR1 and CDR2 (germline): SEHNR, FQNEAQ (reference sequence). The CDR3 here is CASSLYSGSEQYF. CDR3 DNA sequence: TGTGCCAGCAGCTTATACTCGGGATCCGAGCAGTACTTC. Combining the CDR3 with reference TRBV7-9 and TRBJ2-7 gives the whole variable domain DTGVSQNPRHKITKRGQNVTFRCDPISEHNRLYWYRQTLGQGPEFLTYFQNEAQLEKSRLLSDRFSAERPKGSFSTLEIQRTEQGDSAMYLCASSLYSGSEQYFGPGTRLTVT.

CDR3 DNA sequence: TGTGCCAGCAGCTTAGGCCGGGAGGGGCAGTTCTTC. Protein sequence: CASSLGREGQFF. J is TRBJ2-1 and V is TRBV7-9; 8 positions agree with TRBD2. The CDR3 loop spans 12 amino acids. V lost 1 base, J lost 12 bases, and 2 bases stayed unmatched. From germline, CDR1 is SEHNR and CDR2 FQNEAQ (reference sequence).

The genes are TRBV19 and TRBJ1-1; D gene ambiguous. Trimming took 1 base from V and 0 from J, leaving 6 bases between them. CDR1 is LNHDA and CDR2 is SQIVND in the germline V gene (reference sequence). This CDR3 has 14 residues. CDR3 bases: TGTGCCAGTAGTATAGTTGCGGTGAACACTGAAGCTTTCTTT. Its translation is CASSIVAVNTEAFF.

The chain uses TRBV19 and TRBJ2-7; 8 nucleotides match TRBD1. The length of the CDR3 is 14 residues. J gave up 3 bases and V 4 bases, and 5 bases lay outside the gene matches. The V gene's germline CDR1 is LNHDA and CDR2 SQIVND (reference sequence). The chain's CDR3 is CASSTRTGNYEQYF. DNA for the CDR3: TGTGCCAGTAGTACCCGGACAGGGAACTACGAGCAGTACTTC.

This rearrangement joins TRBV11-2 to TRBJ2-5, with D possibly TRBD1 on 6 matching bases. The V end lost 8 bases, the J end lost 6 bases, and 16 bases lay between the germline ends. Germline CDR1 SGHAT, CDR2 FQNNGV. The CDR3 sequence is 13 residues long. The CDR3 sequence: CASGRDNKQTQYF. The CDR3 coding sequence is TGTGCCAGCGGCAGGGACAATAAGCAGACCCAGTACTTC. The whole variable domain, filled in from reference TRBV11-2 and TRBJ2-5, reads EAGVAQSPRYKIIEKRQSVAFWCNPISGHATLYWYQQILGQGPKLLIQFQNNGVVDDSQLPKDRFSAERLKGVDSTLKIQPAKLEDSAVYLCASGRDNKQTQYFGPGTRLLVL.

V and J are TRBV6-1 and TRBJ2-7; possibly TRBD2 for D (5 bases). The germline V gene encodes CDR1 MNHNS and CDR2 SASEGT. Trimming cost V 3 bases and J 5 bases, with 11 bases left between them. The CDR3 sequence is 13 residues long. This chain's CDR3 is CASSDRGLNEQYF. Here the CDR3 DNA reads TGTGCCAGCAGTGATCGGGGTCTAAACGAGCAGTACTTC.

CDR3 amino acids: CASSFTGQGNYGYTF. The CDR3 DNA reads TGTGCCAGCAGTTTTACAGGCCAGGGGAACTATGGCTACACCTTC. The rearrangement links TRBV28 to TRBJ1-2, with a possible D match to TRBD1 (6 bases). Trimming cost V 3 bases and J 2 bases, with 13 bases left between them. The CDR3 has 15 amino acids. The germline gives CDR1 MDHEN, CDR2 SYDVKM.

This chain connects TRBV13 to TRBJ1-1; 7 bases line up with TRBD1. The CDR3 is 15 amino acids. V was pared by 4 bases and J by 7 bases, with 12 bases of the junction left unmatched. CDR1 and CDR2 (germline): PRHDT, FYEKMQ (reference sequence). The CDR3 DNA follows: TGTGCCAGCAGCTCCCTTCTCGACAGGGCGGGTGAAGCTTTCTTT. Translating gives CASSSLLDRAGEAFF.

V is TRBV28 and J is TRBJ2-7, with D unresolved. The germline V and J ends were trimmed by 7 bases and 2 bases, with 12 bases remaining between them. The CDR3 totals 13 residues. Germline CDR1 and CDR2: MDHEN and SYDVKM. CDR3 nucleotide sequence: TGTGCCAGCACCCCTTTGAGTCCCTACGAGCAGTACTTC. Protein product: CASTPLSPYEQYF. Supplemented by reference TRBV28 and TRBJ2-7, the full variable domain reads DVKVTQSSRYLVKRTGEKVFLECVQDMDHENMFWYRQDPGLGLRLIYFSYDVKMKEKGDIPEGYSVSREKKERFSLILESASTNQTSMYLCASTPLSPYEQYFGPGTRLTVT.

CDR3 protein: CASSEQLTDTQYF. CDR3 DNA: TGTGCCAGCAGTGAACAGCTCACAGATACGCAGTATTTT. This chain connects TRBV6-4 to TRBJ2-3; no firm D call. CDR1 and CDR2 (germline): MRHNA, SNTAGT. The CDR3 sequence is 13 residues long. V lost 3 bases, J lost 2 bases, and 6 bases lay in between.

V usage is TRBV4-1 and J usage is TRBJ1-5; D remains unclear. Germline CDR1 and CDR2: MGHRA and YSYEKL. Trimming cost V 4 bases and J 6 bases, with 10 bases left between them. This CDR3 has 13 amino acids. The CDR3 DNA follows: TGCGCCAGCAGCCCCCCCCTACGTCAGCCCCAGCATTTT. Translated, it gives CASSPPLRQPQHF.

The V call is TRBV27, the J call TRBJ1-1, with D possibly being TRBD1 (6 bases). V was cut by 1 base and J by 4 bases, with 16 bases left in between. The CDR3 has 16 amino acids. CDR1 is MNHEY, CDR2 SMNVEV, per germline (reference sequence). CDR3 region: CASSLFQPGVGTEAFF. The CDR3 DNA sequence: TGTGCCAGCAGTTTATTCCAGCCAGGGGTAGGCACTGAAGCTTTCTTT.

The CDR3 here is CAWSERGKDYNEQFF. CDR3 nucleotides: TGTGCCTGGAGTGAAAGGGGGAAGGACTACAATGAGCAGTTCTTC. The chain couples TRBV30 to TRBJ2-1; maybe TRBD1 (6 bases). V shed 1 base and J shed 3 bases, with 13 bases lying between them. Per germline, CDR1 GTSNPN and CDR2 SVGIG (reference sequence). This CDR3 has 15 residues. The variable domain in full, with the rest retrieved from reference TRBV30 and TRBJ2-1, is SQTIHQWPATLVQPVGSPLSLECTVEGTSNPNLYWYRQAAGRGLQLLFYSVGIGQISSEVPQNLSASRPQDRQFILSSKKLLLSDSGFYLCAWSERGKDYNEQFFGPGTRLTVL.

CDR3 in amino acids: CASKTMTSGTETQYF. CDR3 sequence (DNA): TGTGCCAGCAAAACGATGACTAGCGGGACAGAGACCCAGTACTTC. The chain couples TRBV27 to TRBJ2-5, with 11 bases identical to TRBD2. This CDR3 has 15 residues. The ends lost 7 bases at V and 4 bases at J; junction bases unmatched: 8. Per germline, CDR1 MNHEY and CDR2 SMNVEV (reference sequence).

CDR3 DNA: TGCAGTGCCTACAGGGACTATGGCTACACCTTC. Encoded protein: CSAYRDYGYTF. The V call is TRBV20-1, the J call TRBJ1-2; TRBD1 is a possible D gene (6 bases). Per germline, CDR1 DFQATT and CDR2 SNEGSKA (reference sequence). This CDR3 has 11 amino acids. Trimming took off 6 bases at V and 3 bases at J, with 8 bases between the two ends.

The V call is TRBV10-3, the J call TRBJ2-5; TRBD1 agrees at 8 bases. The germline V gene encodes CDR1 ENHRY and CDR2 SYGVKD. The junction had 7 bases not matched to a gene; V was cut back by 2 bases and J by 5 bases. The CDR3 runs 15 residues. The CDR3 DNA reads as TGTGCCATCAGTGAGCAGGACAGGGCGGGGGAGACCCAGTACTTC. Amino acids: CAISEQDRAGETQYF.

This chain joins TRBV5-1 and TRBJ2-1; D unresolved. V was pared by 0 bases and J by 5 bases, with 12 bases between. Germline values: CDR1 SGHRS, CDR2 YFSETQ. CDR3 size: 15 residues. As DNA, the CDR3 is TGCGCCAGCAGCTTGGCACAGAATACTCACAATGAGCAGTTCTTC. Its translation is CASSLAQNTHNEQFF.

In the case of this clone: Its ends do not fully match the called genes, so a read error is possible. V is TRBV7-3 and J is TRBJ1-2; tentatively, D is TRBD1 (6 bases). This CDR3 has 13 amino acids. CDR1 SGHTA and CDR2 FQGTGA come from the germline V gene. The CDR3 reads CASSPAQPTGFTF. CDR3 coding DNA: TGTGCCAGCAGCCCTGCCCAACCGACAGGCTTCACCTTC. Variable domain in full (rest from reference TRBV7-3 and TRBJ1-2): GAGVSQTPSNKVTEKGKYVELRCDPISGHTALYWYRQSLGQGPEFLIYFQGTGAADDSGLPNDRFFAVRPEGSVSTLKIQRTERGDSAVYLCASSPAQPTGFTFGSGTRLTVV.

The chain carries TRBV30 and TRBJ1-2; a possible D gene is TRBD1 (6 bases). The V end was cut by 0 bases, the J end by 0 bases, with 17 bases between. This CDR3 has 17 amino acids. Germline CDR1 and CDR2: GTSNPN and SVGIG (reference sequence). In DNA form, the CDR3 reads TGTGCCTGGAGTGTAAGGACAGAACAAAAAGCTAACTATGGCTACACCTTC. Its translation: CAWSVRTEQKANYGYTF.

The V and J genes are TRBV5-1 and TRBJ1-6, with 7 bases fitting TRBD1. This CDR3 spans 13 amino acids. Germline CDR1 reads SGHRS; CDR2 reads YFSETQ. The ends lost 0 bases at V and 13 bases at J; junction bases unmatched: 4. The CDR3 sequence: CASSLGPGQPLHF. CDR3 in DNA: TGCGCCAGCAGCTTGGGTCCGGGACAGCCCCTCCACTTT.